This passage covers 14 T cell receptor beta chains from one sample sequenced in a study of cytomegalovirus exposure and HLA in healthy donors. Amplification used 60 Vbeta primers and 13 Jbeta primers. The protocol was immunoSEQ multiplex PCR, while the TCRdb copy is restricted to in-frame clones and leaves out a portion. The profile shows some 180,000 clones, more than 75% of them singletons. Sequencing was performed on PBMCs. These receptors came from a woman aged 25 to 39 in good health and CMV-seropositive.

This chain's CDR3 is CASSPRAGQSWEKLFF. Written as DNA, the CDR3 is TGTGCCAGCAGCCCCCGTGCAGGGCAAAGTTGGGAAAAACTGTTTTTT. The V and J genes are TRBV11-2 and TRBJ1-4; perhaps TRBD1 as D (5 bases). From germline, CDR1 is SGHAT and CDR2 FQNNGV. Trimming removed 5 bases from V and 8 bases from J, with 21 bases in between. CDR3 length: 16 residues.

The rearrangement joins TRBV6-4 to TRBJ2-7; TRBD1 matches 9 bases. The CDR3 spans 13 residues. Germline V gives CDR1 MRHNA, CDR2 SNTAGT. V shed 7 bases and J 5 bases; nucleotides not matched to a gene: 6. CDR3 sequence: CASNGTGIHEQYF. The CDR3 DNA reads TGTGCCAGCAATGGGACAGGGATCCACGAGCAGTACTTC.

The V and J genes are TRBV2 and TRBJ1-2; 9 positions agree with TRBD1. This CDR3 is built from 12 residues. V lost 9 bases and J lost 8; bases outside the gene matches: 7. The germline V gene encodes CDR1 SNHLY and CDR2 FYNNEI. CDR3 loop: CARRDRADGYTF. The DNA of the CDR3 is TGTGCCAGGAGGGACAGGGCAGACGGCTACACCTTC.

This sequence joins TRBV6-5 and TRBJ2-1; a possible D gene is TRBD2 (6 bases). Germline CDR1 and CDR2: MNHEY and SVGAGI. With 2 bases removed from V and 5 bases from J, the gap between germline ends came to 13 bases. The CDR3 sequence is 15 residues long. CDR3 DNA: TGTGCCAGCAGTTACCGGGGGACCGTTAACAATGAGCAGTTCTTC. It is translated as CASSYRGTVNNEQFF.

This chain uses TRBV25-1 with TRBJ1-2; no clear D. V was shortened by 4 bases and J by 8 bases, with 11 bases between the two germline ends. The germline CDR1 and CDR2 sequences are MGHDK and SYGVNS. CDR3 length equals 12 residues. The CDR3 nucleotides are TGTGCCAGCAGTGCCCTGGGCCTAGGCTACACCTTC. Amino acids: CASSALGLGYTF.

This clone was detected a few times. This chain uses TRBV4-1 with TRBJ2-3, with unresolved D. This CDR3 has 16 residues. The V and J ends lost 0 bases and 1 base respectively, with 11 bases between them. CDR1 is MGHRA and CDR2 is YSYEKL in the germline V gene. CDR3 protein: CASSQDLRLRTDTQYF. CDR3 coding DNA: TGCGCCAGCAGCCAAGATTTGCGGCTACGCACAGATACGCAGTATTTT.

The CDR3 is CASSPSTGLDEQFF. DNA of the CDR3: TGCGCCAGCAGCCCGTCGACAGGCCTGGATGAGCAGTTCTTC. J is TRBJ2-1 and V is TRBV5-1, with D perhaps matching TRBD1 (6 bases). The ends were cut back, 4 bases at V and 8 bases at J, with 16 bases in the middle. The germline V gene has CDR1 SGHRS and CDR2 YFSETQ. This CDR3 is 14 amino acids long.

The gene calls are TRBV5-1 and TRBJ2-1, with 7 bases identical to TRBD1. J gave up 2 bases and V 7 bases, and 6 bases lay outside the gene matches. The CDR3 runs to 14 residues. The germline gives CDR1 SGHRS, CDR2 YFSETQ. The CDR3 loop is CASSTGVAYNEQFF. The CDR3 DNA sequence: TGCGCCAGCTCCACAGGGGTGGCCTACAATGAGCAGTTCTTC.

Written as DNA, the CDR3 is TGTGCCAGCAGTTCCCAGCCCCTCAGGGTAGGTGGCTACACCTTC. This codes for CASSSQPLRVGGYTF. V is TRBV28 and J is TRBJ1-2; TRBD1 is a possible D gene (5 bases). V lost 4 bases, J lost 7 bases, and 19 bases lay in between. The CDR3 length is 15 residues. Looked up from germline, CDR1 is MDHEN and CDR2 is SYDVKM.

This clone was observed a single time. DNA for the CDR3: TGTGCCAGCTCACCAGGGGACTACTATAATTCACCCCTCCACTTT. Translation gives CASSPGDYYNSPLHF. The chain joins TRBV18 to TRBJ1-6, with D possibly TRBD1 on 5 matching bases. The germline V and J ends were trimmed by 2 bases and 3 bases, with 8 bases remaining between them. Germline CDR1 and CDR2: KGHSH and LQKENI. The length of the CDR3 is 15 residues.

This chain links TRBV5-4 with TRBJ1-6; 7 bases map to TRBD1. The CDR3 is made up of 14 amino acids. V trimming: 0 bases; J trimming: 9 bases; junction bases outside the gene matches: 3. CDR1 is SGHNT and CDR2 is YYREEE in the germline V gene (reference sequence). CDR3 DNA: TGTGCCAGCAGCTTGGCCAGGGGGAGTTCACCCCTCCACTTT. This encodes CASSLARGSSPLHF. The variable domain in full, with the rest retrieved from reference TRBV5-4 and TRBJ1-6, is ETGVTQSPTHLIKTRGQQVTLRCSSQSGHNTVSWYQQALGQGPQFIFQYYREEENGRGNFPPRFSGLQFPNYSSELNVNALELDDSALYLCASSLARGSSPLHFGNGTRLTVT.

The J gene is TRBJ2-5, the V gene TRBV5-1; maybe TRBD2 (7 bases). The end of the DNA aligns better with TRBJ2-7, so the J call may be wrong. Germline assignment: CDR1 SGHRS and CDR2 YFSETQ. The CDR3 is made up of 12 amino acids. DNA of the CDR3: TGCGCCAGACTAGGGGGGGCCGACGAGCAGTACTTC. It yields the protein CARLGGADEQYF.

V gene TRBV19 combines with J gene TRBJ2-2; tentative D call: TRBD2 (7 bases). The germline V and J ends were trimmed by 9 bases and 4 bases, with 21 bases remaining between them. Looked up from germline, CDR1 is LNHDA and CDR2 is SQIVND (reference sequence). CDR3 length: 16 amino acids. The CDR3 loop is CASGGPPGGATGELFF. CDR3 coding DNA: TGTGCCAGCGGGGGGCCCCCAGGAGGTGCCACCGGGGAGCTGTTTTTT.

This clone appeared a single time. The chain joins TRBV28 to TRBJ2-7, with 7 bases lining up with TRBD2. Trimming cost V 3 bases and J 0 bases; bases outside gene matches: 8. Germline lookup yields CDR1 MDHEN and CDR2 SYDVKM. This CDR3 has 16 amino acids. CDR3: CASSFLLAGGSYEQYF. DNA of the CDR3: TGTGCCAGCAGTTTCCTCTTAGCGGGCGGCTCCTACGAGCAGTACTTC.